This TCR beta chain was documented in a study of CD8+ T cells in alopecia areata. Overall study findings and caveats: Tissue-resident alphabeta T cells belonging to normal skin likewise get sequenced within scalp specimens. Greater clonality was observed in lesional scalp samples, especially alopecia totalis/universalis, versus normal scalp.

Between the trimmed V and J ends, which lost 0 bases and 1 base, there was a span of 2 bases. The CDR3 has 13 residues. CDR1 is SGHNT, CDR2 YYREEE, per germline (reference sequence). The researchers isolated CD4+ and CD8+ T cells from PBMCs by sorting. Points on this clone: Its specificity is unknown.

RNA was isolated and reverse transcribed to cDNA, the sequencing template. Measured with immunoSEQ multiplex PCR; TCRdb has only the in-frame clones, and not every one. Among under 75,000 clones listed, more than 40% were seen once. The V and J genes are TRBV5-4 and TRBJ1-5, with no clear D. The source is a human donor with alopecia areata. The sequencing here drew on CD8+ T cells sorted from blood, taken at week 0. CDR3 DNA sequence: TGTGCCAGCAGCTTGGGCAGCAATCAGCCCCAGCATTTT. It codes for CASSLGSNQPQHF.